What follows is one T cell receptor (beta chain) and its context. Germline V gene data show CDR1 as MNHEY and CDR2 as SVGAGI. With 0 bases clipped from V and 4 bases from J, the junction kept 2 bases outside the gene matches. The CDR3 has 15 residues. The sample belongs to a study of blood T cell repertoires in COVID-19. Study-wide context: Researchers got acute and convalescent COVID-19 samples from the United States, Italy and Spain. From T cells, B-cell-depleted T cells, or PBMCs came the material, which was cDNA or gDNA.

In the study's own analysis: Amplification of reference gene primers was used by the study to estimate nucleated cell counts. TCRdb's table, derived via immunoSEQ multiplex PCR, lists solely in-frame clones and lacks some. V, J and clone size reflect that table, while D and trimming were determined from the DNA. The sample holds 80,000 to 95,000 clones, 88% seen once. The chain couples TRBV6-5 to TRBJ2-5; 10 bases map to TRBD1. This clonotype originated in a man in his 70s with acute or convalescent COVID-19. Sequenced material: peripheral blood. The CDR3 region is CASSYSTGGAETQYF. The CDR3 coding sequence is TGTGCCAGCAGTTACTCGACAGGGGGCGCAGAGACCCAGTACTTC.